The present T cell receptor (beta chain) was sequenced within a study of T cells in Graves' hyperthyroidism and ophthalmopathy. As for the study in general: Peripheral blood was obtained at initial diagnosis, preceding any treatment. Study findings and constraints: The majority of expanded thyroid clonotypes above 0.001 also appeared in blood.

This clonotype was counted many times. No antigen is known for it. The CDR3 is made up of 15 amino acids. In germline, CDR1 is SGHTA, CDR2 FQGNSA. The V gene lost 4 bases and the J gene lost 2 bases, with 12 bases spanning the gap. Ophthalmopathy patients all had a Clinical Activity Score of at least 3, a NOSPECS grade of at least 4 and disease under 3 months old. Amplification targeted TCR beta CDR3 regions from RNA transcripts. The TCR CDR3 first-round RT-PCR relied on the HTBI primer set. TCRdb ran MiXCR on the multiplex PCR reads and lists one entry per CDR3 protein. The sample yields hundreds of thousands of distinct CDR3 sequences, roughly 24% seen once.

This chain links TRBV7-2 with TRBJ1-3, with no clear D. The TCR sequence derives from a woman aged 25 to 39 with Graves' ophthalmopathy. Sequencing input: blood. CDR3 coding DNA: TGTGCCAGCAGCTCTCCTAGCAGGCCTGGAAACACCATATATTTT. Encoded protein: CASSSPSRPGNTIYF.